These 25 T cell receptor beta chains share one sample of origin, sequenced in a study of naive and memory T cell subsets. An equimolar mix of two oligonucleotides served as the beta constant-region primer for TRBC1 and TRBC2. TCRdb reanalysed the UMI-ligation and nested PCR reads using MiXCR and keeps one entry per CDR3 protein. The sample has roughly 140,000 distinct CDR3 sequences, approximately 15% seen once. What was sequenced was naive CD4+ T cells from blood. These receptors came from a human donor in good health.

This clonotype was seen a few times. The chain employs TRBV2 and TRBJ2-3, with TRBD2 matching over 8 bases. Germline V gene sequence: CDR1 SNHLY, CDR2 FYNNEI. The CDR3 spans 14 residues. V shed 7 bases, J shed 1 base, and the junction held 4 bases outside the gene matches. Here the CDR3 reads CASTLLAGTDTQYF. The CDR3 nucleotides read TGTGCCAGCACCCTACTAGCGGGCACAGATACGCAGTATTTT. Complete variable domain (other parts from reference TRBV2 and TRBJ2-3): EPEVTQTPSHQVTQMGQEVILRCVPISNHLYFYWYRQILGQKVEFLVSFYNNEISEKSEIFDDQFSVERPDGSNFTLKIRSTKLEDSAMYFCASTLLAGTDTQYFGPGTRLTVL.

The V gene is TRBV7-9, the J gene TRBJ2-3; TRBD2 might be the D (6 bases). The CDR3 runs to 14 residues. Germline V CDR1 and CDR2: SEHNR, FQNEAQ (reference sequence). V was pared by 1 base and J by 6 bases, with 11 bases between. CDR3 coding DNA: TGTGCCAGCAGCTTAGTGGTGGAGGGGGATACGCAGTATTTT. Translated, it gives CASSLVVEGDTQYF.

Regarding this clonotype: A much larger clonotype is one base distant, so this may be a read error. The chain uses TRBV7-9 and TRBJ2-2, with D perhaps TRBD1 (5 bases). V was shortened by 5 bases and J by 4 bases, with 17 bases between the two germline ends. The CDR3 length is 16 residues. Per germline, CDR1 SEHNR and CDR2 FQNEAQ (reference sequence). For the CDR3, the DNA is TGTGCCAGCAGCCCTCGGACAACGGTAGGCACCGGGGAGCTGTTTTTT. It specifies CASSPRTTVGTGELFF.

There are a few counts of this clonotype. The V call is TRBV10-3, the J call TRBJ2-7; TRBD1 matches 9 bases. The V and J ends lost 5 bases and 2 bases, in that order; junction bases with no gene match: 13. This CDR3 is built from 17 residues. Germline CDR1 and CDR2: ENHRY and SYGVKD. The CDR3 loop reads CAISPSFPGQGAYEQYF. DNA of the CDR3: TGTGCCATCAGTCCTTCCTTTCCGGGACAGGGCGCCTACGAGCAGTACTTC.

V is TRBV5-1 and J is TRBJ2-1, with D perhaps matching TRBD2 (5 bases). The CDR3 runs to 19 residues. Germline assignment: CDR1 SGHRS and CDR2 YFSETQ. V gave up 0 bases and J gave up 2 bases, with 21 bases separating them. This chain's CDR3 is CASSLAPDYPSWAYNEQFF. The CDR3 bases are TGCGCCAGCAGCTTGGCCCCAGACTACCCATCCTGGGCCTACAATGAGCAGTTCTTC.

The chain employs TRBV12-3 or TRBV12-4 and TRBJ1-1, with TRBD1 as a possible D gene (5 bases). The CDR3 loop spans 14 amino acids. The V end was cut by 6 bases, the J end by 4 bases, with 15 bases between. This CDR3 is CASSPGRAVTEAFF. The CDR3 DNA reads TGTGCCAGCAGCCCCGGCAGGGCGGTCACTGAAGCTTTCTTT.

The J gene is TRBJ2-1, the V gene TRBV7-9; 8 bases map to TRBD2. CDR3 size: 16 residues. Unmatched junction bases numbered 14, after V lost 5 bases and J lost 8 bases. Germline V gene data show CDR1 as SEHNR and CDR2 as FQNEAQ (reference sequence). The CDR3 nucleotides are TGTGCCAGCAGCCCGCTTAGAGCGGGAGTCCGCGATGAGCAGTTCTTC. Translated, it gives CASSPLRAGVRDEQFF.

This clonotype was seen a handful of times. The chain combines TRBV28 with TRBJ2-3, with D uncertain. Trimming pared 8 bases from V and 0 bases from J, leaving 9 bases between. The CDR3 covers 13 residues. The germline CDR1 and CDR2 sequences are MDHEN and SYDVKM. The CDR3 DNA is TGTGCCAGCTCGACGGTTAGCACAGATACGCAGTATTTT. This translates into CASSTVSTDTQYF.

The V and J genes are TRBV7-3 and TRBJ2-2; D is unresolved. This CDR3 is built from 13 residues. V lost 2 bases and J 3 bases, leaving 4 bases between the germline ends. Germline V CDR1 and CDR2: SGHTA, FQGTGA. CDR3: CASSLQDTGELFF. CDR3 coding DNA: TGTGCCAGCAGCTTACAGGACACCGGGGAGCTGTTTTTT.

In its sample, this clonotype was seen a few times. The rearrangement uses TRBV11-3 and TRBJ2-1; 10 positions agree with TRBD2. The CDR3 is 17 amino acids. J lost 6 bases, V lost 0 bases, and 8 bases had no gene match. Germline CDR1 SGHNT, CDR2 YENEEA. Here the CDR3 DNA reads TGTGCCAGCAGCTTAGATCAAACCGCTAGCGGGAGCAATGAGCAGTTCTTC. Its translation is CASSLDQTASGSNEQFF.

The sample holds a few counts of this clonotype. The chain carries TRBV19 and TRBJ2-7; maybe TRBD2 (6 bases). The CDR3 covers 15 residues. CDR1 LNHDA and CDR2 SQIVND come from the germline V gene (reference sequence). Trimming shortened V by 4 bases and J by 3 bases, and 16 bases separated the two germline ends. Written as DNA, the CDR3 is TGTGCCAGTAGTACGGACGGGAGCTCAGGCTACGAGCAGTACTTC. It is translated as CASSTDGSSGYEQYF.

CDR3: CSVESRGTNTGELFF. CDR3 DNA: TGCAGCGTTGAGTCCCGAGGGACGAACACCGGGGAGCTGTTTTTT. This chain joins TRBV29-1 and TRBJ2-2, with a possible D match to TRBD2 (5 bases). The CDR3 is made up of 15 amino acids. Trimming pared 3 bases from V and 0 bases from J, leaving 11 bases between. Germline CDR1 is SQVTM and CDR2 is ANQGSEA.

This chain connects TRBV6-5 to TRBJ2-3; D may be TRBD1 or TRBD2 (7 bases each). V shed 5 bases and J shed 1 base, with 28 bases lying between them. Per germline, CDR1 MNHEY and CDR2 SVGAGI. This CDR3 region has 20 residues. CDR3 loop: CASSDREGGRIEGRTDTQYF. Here the CDR3 DNA reads TGTGCCAGCAGTGACAGGGAGGGCGGGAGAATTGAGGGTCGCACAGATACGCAGTATTTT.

The chain carries TRBV5-1 and TRBJ2-5; weak D call: TRBD2 (6 bases). V was pared by 4 bases and J by 1 base, with 11 bases between. The CDR3 is 14 amino acids. CDR1 and CDR2 (germline): SGHRS, YFSETQ. The CDR3 loop is CASSIGTSQETQYF. The CDR3 nucleotides read TGCGCCAGCAGCATAGGGACTTCCCAAGAGACCCAGTACTTC.

This clonotype turned up a few times. The chain uses TRBV18 and TRBJ2-5; no clear D. The V end was cut by 1 base, the J end by 2 bases, with 11 bases between. CDR3 length: 15 amino acids. Germline V CDR1 and CDR2: KGHSH, LQKENI. The CDR3 loop is CASSPQAASQETQYF. In DNA form, the CDR3 reads TGTGCCAGCTCACCACAGGCGGCAAGTCAAGAGACCCAGTACTTC.

The table lists this clonotype with a few counts. This rearrangement joins TRBV12-3 or TRBV12-4 to TRBJ1-5; a weak D match, TRBD1 (6 bases). The CDR3 spans 15 residues. V dropped 3 bases and J dropped 5 bases, with 14 bases sitting between them. The CDR3 sequence is CASSFRHGGHQPQHF. The CDR3 nucleotides read TGTGCCAGCAGTTTTCGCCACGGGGGGCATCAGCCCCAGCATTTT.

The sample holds many counts of this clonotype. V and J are TRBV6-2 or TRBV6-3 and TRBJ2-7, with TRBD2 as a possible D gene (5 bases). Germline assignment: CDR1 MNHEY and CDR2 SVGEGT. This CDR3 has 13 residues. V lost 6 bases to trimming and J lost 6 bases, with 15 bases between them. The CDR3 DNA is TGTGCCAGCAGGGCCGACATCGCGGGCGAGCAGTACTTC. Its protein is CASRADIAGEQYF.

The rearrangement links TRBV9 to TRBJ1-2; D not certain. The CDR3 is 16 residues long. The germline CDR1 and CDR2 sequences are SGDLS and YYNGEE. Trimming shortened V by 4 bases and J by 4 bases, and 20 bases separated the two germline ends. CDR3 DNA: TGTGCCAGCAGCCGGGAGGTTCGAGGGAGCCGCTATGGCTACACCTTC. It yields the protein CASSREVRGSRYGYTF.

This clonotype has just a few counts. The chain links TRBV7-2 to TRBJ2-7; no clear D gene. V was pared by 1 base and J by 2 bases, with 15 bases between. This CDR3 comprises 16 residues. Germline V CDR1 and CDR2: SGHTA, FQGNSA. The CDR3 sequence: CASSLVVTSAAYEQYF. The CDR3 DNA reads as TGTGCCAGCAGCTTAGTAGTAACGAGCGCTGCCTACGAGCAGTACTTC.

This clonotype was counted only a few times. The J gene is TRBJ2-1, the V gene TRBV29-1; TRBD2 is a possible D gene (6 bases). Per the germline V gene, CDR1 is SQVTM and CDR2 is ANQGSEA. V was trimmed by 6 bases and J by 1 base, leaving 16 bases between them. The length of the CDR3 is 15 residues. CDR3 amino acids: CSVLTPGRSYNEQFF. As DNA, the CDR3 is TGCAGCGTCCTAACTCCCGGGAGATCCTACAATGAGCAGTTCTTC.

The sample holds a few counts of this clonotype. The V and J genes are TRBV28 and TRBJ1-1; maybe TRBD1 (5 bases). The V gene's germline CDR1 is MDHEN and CDR2 SYDVKM. The CDR3 runs to 14 residues. V lost 2 bases to trimming and J lost 7 bases, with 14 bases between them. The CDR3 spells CASSLGDGPREAFF. CDR3 bases: TGTGCCAGCAGTTTAGGGGACGGACCCCGTGAAGCTTTCTTT.

As regards this clonotype: Possible read error: a much larger clone is one base away. The chain couples TRBV27 to TRBJ1-6; D call uncertain. CDR3 length: 16 amino acids. Germline V gene data show CDR1 as MNHEY and CDR2 as SMNVEV (reference sequence). This CDR3 is CASSPRGRVYNSPLYF. CDR3 DNA: TGTGCCAGCAGTCCCCGAGGAAGGGTTTATAATTCACCCCTCTACTTT.

This clonotype was observed a handful of times. The chain combines TRBV20-1 with TRBJ2-3; TRBD2 matches 9 bases. V gave up 5 bases and J gave up 6 bases; unmatched junction bases: 15. Per the germline V gene, CDR1 is DFQATT and CDR2 is SNEGSKA (reference sequence). The CDR3 spans 16 residues. The CDR3 loop is CSASTPSGAFTDTQYF. The CDR3 DNA follows: TGCAGTGCTTCGACTCCTAGCGGGGCTTTTACGGATACGCAGTATTTT.

This chain joins TRBV20-1 and TRBJ1-5; D possibly corresponds to TRBD1 (6 bases). From germline, CDR1 is DFQATT and CDR2 SNEGSKA (reference sequence). V was trimmed by 4 bases and J by 3 bases, leaving 10 bases between them. This CDR3 is 13 amino acids long. The CDR3 bases are TGCAGTGCTAAAGGGGGAGACAATCAGCCCCAGCATTTT. It encodes CSAKGGDNQPQHF.

The sample holds one count of this clonotype. This chain connects TRBV24-1 to TRBJ2-1, with D possibly matching TRBD2 (5 bases). The germline V and J ends were trimmed by 1 base and 7 bases, with 7 bases remaining between them. In germline, CDR1 is KGHDR, CDR2 SFDVKD. CDR3 length equals 13 residues. In DNA, the CDR3 is TGTGCCACCAGTGATTTCACTAGTAATGAGCAGTTCTTC. It codes for CATSDFTSNEQFF.